Detailed here is one TCR beta chain. This clonotype was seen a few times. Its cognate antigen has yet to be identified. Base qualities are not recorded, but no much larger clone differs from it by a single base. Trimming removed 5 bases from V and 5 bases from J, leaving 15 bases between the germline ends. From the cysteine up to the phenylalanine, the CDR3 has a length of 14 residues. The only DNA kept is the CDR3, 42 bases in frame from the first base. CDR1 is given as SGHAT and CDR2 as FQNNGV, both from the germline V gene. This entry is derived from a study of T-cell reconstitution after alpha-beta-depleted transplantation in children (dated by TCRdb to about 2016). Describing the broader study: Using TCR repertoire profiling, the study followed T-cell immune reconstitution in a quantitative way in children after TCRalphabeta/CD19-depleted allogeneic hematopoietic cell transplantation.

Libraries were made using PCR. The listed sequencing device is Illumina HiSeq 2500. Molecular barcoding was employed in the preparation of TCR libraries, with unique molecular identifiers being used to normalize TCRbeta repertoire quantification. TCRdb cleaned the public reads at Q25 with fastp, built clones with MiXCR and kept in-frame beta chains. Rows are combined by CDR3 protein, so each entry shows the most common genes and DNA. The sample contains hundreds of thousands of distinct CDR3 sequences, about an eighth of them found a single time. 3.5% to 4.5% of the sample goes to the ten largest clones.

Here the sequenced sample was PBMCs, taken from the stem cell graft. The V and J segments used are TRBV11-2 and TRBJ1-1; no D gene call is confident. This TCR derives from a human donor who donated a stem cell graft to a child with Fanconi anemia. In nucleotides, the sequence is TGTGCCAGCAGCCAAGGGAGACGAAGGACTGAAGCTTTCTTT. Its product reads: CASSQGRRRTEAFF.